These 26 T cell receptor beta chains were all obtained from the same sample, sequenced in a study of PD-1 blockade in classical Hodgkin lymphoma. The protocol was immunoSEQ multiplex PCR, while the TCRdb copy is restricted to in-frame clones and leaves out a portion. Of fewer than 45,000 clones in the sample, about 79% are singletons; the top ten hold 9.5% to 13%. In every patient, relapse followed autologous stem cell transplantation, while exposure to brentuximab vedotin differed. The sample here was peripheral blood mononuclear cells (PBMCs), taken at baseline. These receptors were obtained from a human donor with classical Hodgkin lymphoma.

In nucleotides, the CDR3 is TGTGCCAGTACACCGGACAGCTCCTACGAGCAGTACTTC. Protein sequence: CASTPDSSYEQYF. The chain links TRBV19 to TRBJ2-7; TRBD1 might be the D (6 bases). V lost 7 bases and J 0 bases, leaving 10 bases between the germline ends. CDR3 length: 13 residues. CDR1 is LNHDA, CDR2 SQIVND, per germline (reference sequence).

The rearrangement uses TRBV18 and TRBJ2-5; D is uncertain. Germline CDR1 reads KGHSH; CDR2 reads LQKENI. Deletions cut 3 bases from V and 2 bases from J, with 7 bases between. This CDR3 has 13 residues. This CDR3 reads CASSPTDQETQYF. DNA for the CDR3: TGTGCCAGCTCACCCACGGATCAAGAGACCCAGTACTTC. Together with reference TRBV18 and TRBJ2-5, the CDR3 gives the full variable domain: NAGVMQNPRHLVRRRGQEARLRCSPMKGHSHVYWYRQLPEEGLKFMVYLQKENIIDESGMPKERFSAEFPKEGPSILRIQQVVRGDSAAYFCASSPTDQETQYFGPGTRLLVL.

The V gene is TRBV28, the J gene TRBJ2-5, with D perhaps assigned TRBD1 or TRBD2 (5 bases each). The CDR3 has 14 amino acids. Trimming left V 1 base short and J 5 bases short, with 11 bases between. CDR1 is MDHEN, CDR2 SYDVKM, per germline. CDR3 in DNA: TGTGCCAGCAGTTTATTGGGACGGAGGGAGACCCAGTACTTC. This gives the protein CASSLLGRRETQYF. Looking up the rest from reference TRBV28 and TRBJ2-5 gives the full variable domain: DVKVTQSSRYLVKRTGEKVFLECVQDMDHENMFWYRQDPGLGLRLIYFSYDVKMKEKGDIPEGYSVSREKKERFSLILESASTNQTSMYLCASSLLGRRETQYFGPGTRLLVL.

The rearrangement joins TRBV7-2 to TRBJ2-4, with 9 bases lining up with TRBD2. CDR1 and CDR2 from the germline V gene are SGHTA and FQGNSA. V lost 1 base and J lost 15; bases outside the gene matches: 7. The CDR3 runs to 13 residues. CDR3 in DNA: TGTGCCAGCAGCTTAGGACTAGCGGCAAAGGCGTACTTC. Its protein is CASSLGLAAKAYF.

The J gene is TRBJ2-1, the V gene TRBV28, with 10 bases identical to TRBD2. Germline lookup yields CDR1 MDHEN and CDR2 SYDVKM. J gave up 9 bases and V 6 bases, and 8 bases lay outside the gene matches. The CDR3 runs 14 residues. DNA of the CDR3: TGTGCCAGCAGCCAGAGCGGGAGGGCCGGTGAGCAGTTCTTC. This sequence encodes CASSQSGRAGEQFF. Filled out from reference TRBV28 and TRBJ2-1, the complete variable domain reads DVKVTQSSRYLVKRTGEKVFLECVQDMDHENMFWYRQDPGLGLRLIYFSYDVKMKEKGDIPEGYSVSREKKERFSLILESASTNQTSMYLCASSQSGRAGEQFFGPGTRLTVL.

This chain joins TRBV30 and TRBJ2-2; D is unresolved. CDR1 and CDR2 from the germline V gene are GTSNPN and SVGIG (reference sequence). The CDR3 length is 16 residues. The V end lost 3 bases, the J end lost 3 bases, and 17 bases lay between the germline ends. The CDR3 protein is CAWRGRAIFDTGELFF. The DNA of the CDR3 is TGTGCCTGGAGGGGCCGGGCAATCTTCGACACCGGGGAGCTGTTTTTT.

This chain uses TRBV11-2 with TRBJ1-2, with D possibly being TRBD1 (5 bases). The CDR3 is 16 amino acids. The V end lost 1 base, the J end lost 8 bases, and 20 bases lay between the germline ends. Germline V gene data show CDR1 as SGHAT and CDR2 as FQNNGV. The CDR3 sequence is CASSLGGDTPGRGYTF. The CDR3 DNA reads TGTGCCAGCAGCTTAGGGGGCGACACCCCAGGGAGAGGCTACACCTTC.

DNA of the CDR3: TGTGCCAGCAGCTCCCCCAGACGGTTCGGGCGGGAACAAAACACCGGGGAGCTGTTTTTT. Protein: CASSSPRRFGREQNTGELFF. V is TRBV7-8 and J is TRBJ2-2; D is perhaps TRBD2 (6 bases). Looked up from germline, CDR1 is SGHVS and CDR2 is FQNEAQ. Trimming took 4 bases from V and 2 from J, leaving 26 bases between them. This CDR3 spans 20 amino acids.

This chain connects TRBV4-3 to TRBJ2-5, with TRBD2 identical over 10 bases. After removal of 4 bases from V and 2 bases from J, the junction contained 19 bases not matched to a gene. Germline V gene lookup returns CDR1 LGHNA and CDR2 YSLEER. The length of the CDR3 is 20 residues. CDR3 coding DNA: TGCGCCAGCAGCCCATCCTTTTCTAGCGGGAGCGAGGGTCGGCAAGAGACCCAGTACTTC. This translates into CASSPSFSSGSEGRQETQYF.

The rearrangement uses TRBV29-1 and TRBJ1-2, with 8 bases identical to TRBD1. The CDR3 spans 12 residues. Unmatched junction bases numbered 5, after V lost 7 bases and J lost 4 bases. Germline values: CDR1 SQVTM, CDR2 ANQGSEA. CDR3 nucleotides: TGCAGCGACACAGGGGGGGGCTATGGCTACACCTTC. Translating it yields CSDTGGGYGYTF.

This clone was detected once. The rearrangement uses TRBV7-2 and TRBJ2-7, with D unclear. Trimming took 5 bases from V and 9 from J, leaving 17 bases between them. The germline gives CDR1 SGHTA, CDR2 FQGNSA. The CDR3 is made up of 13 amino acids. The CDR3 reads CASSPRTVSGQYF. The CDR3 nucleotides are TGTGCCAGCAGCCCCCGGACGGTCTCTGGGCAGTACTTC.

This clone was recorded only once. The rearrangement uses TRBV6-5 and TRBJ1-1; no clear D gene. The V end was cut by 8 bases, the J end by 10 bases, with 17 bases between. The CDR3 is 12 amino acids. CDR1 is MNHEY, CDR2 SVGAGI, per germline. The CDR3 here is CASFRDINLAFF. The CDR3 DNA sequence: TGTGCCAGCTTTCGAGACATCAATTTAGCTTTCTTT.

This chain joins TRBV5-1 and TRBJ1-3; a weak D match, TRBD1 (5 bases). This CDR3 has 16 amino acids. In germline, CDR1 is SGHRS, CDR2 YFSETQ. V lost 4 bases, J lost 4 bases, and 18 bases lay in between. The CDR3 nucleotides are TGCGCCAGCAGCCCAACCGGGACGGCGACCGGAAACACCATATATTTT. This sequence encodes CASSPTGTATGNTIYF.

In its sample, this clone was seen once. V usage is TRBV10-3 and J usage is TRBJ1-1, with D possibly matching TRBD1 (5 bases). The V gene lost 3 bases and the J gene lost 4 bases, with 9 bases spanning the gap. Germline CDR1 and CDR2: ENHRY and SYGVKD. This CDR3 region has 13 residues. CDR3 region: CAISDEGPTEAFF. CDR3 DNA sequence: TGTGCCATCAGTGACGAGGGGCCCACTGAAGCTTTCTTT.

The sample holds one count of this clone. The CDR3 DNA reads as TGCAGTGGGGGGCCTCCCGGGGAGCTGTTTTTT. Its translation: CSGGPPGELFF. J is TRBJ2-2 and V is TRBV20-1; D is perhaps TRBD1 (6 bases). Germline values: CDR1 DFQATT, CDR2 SNEGSKA (reference sequence). This CDR3 contains 11 residues. Trimming removed 7 bases from V and 6 bases from J, with 9 bases in between.

The chain recombines TRBV7-2 with TRBJ2-7; the D gene could be TRBD1 or TRBD2 (5 bases each). CDR1 SGHTA and CDR2 FQGNSA come from the germline V gene. V was shortened by 3 bases and J by 4 bases, with 16 bases between the two germline ends. The CDR3 consists of 15 residues. DNA for the CDR3: TGTGCCAGCAGCTTGGTCCGGGGCATACCTTACGAGCAGTACTTC. Translated: CASSLVRGIPYEQYF.

The V and J genes are TRBV15 and TRBJ2-1; no reliable D call. V dropped 0 bases and J dropped 9 bases, with 9 bases sitting between them. This CDR3 is built from 13 residues. Germline CDR1 and CDR2: LNHNV and YYDKDF (reference sequence). The CDR3 DNA reads TGTGCCACCAGCAGAGATGTCGGCGGTGAGCAGTTCTTC. Translating gives CATSRDVGGEQFF.

Only one count was recorded for this clone. V usage is TRBV27 and J usage is TRBJ2-1; D may be TRBD1 (6 bases). Germline V gene data show CDR1 as MNHEY and CDR2 as SMNVEV (reference sequence). Trimming removed 1 base from V and 10 bases from J, with 8 bases in between. This CDR3 comprises 12 residues. CDR3 amino acids: CASSLWGREQFF. The CDR3 DNA reads TGTGCCAGCAGTTTATGGGGGCGCGAGCAGTTCTTC.

V is TRBV11-2 and J is TRBJ2-1; 8 bases fit TRBD2. V was pared by 5 bases and J by 6 bases, with 9 bases of the junction left unmatched. Germline CDR1 reads SGHAT; CDR2 reads FQNNGV. The CDR3 has 15 amino acids. The CDR3 coding sequence is TGTGCCAGCAGCCCTAGCGGACTAGCCGCCAATGAGCAGTTCTTC. Protein product: CASSPSGLAANEQFF.

The rearrangement links TRBV19 to TRBJ2-6; possibly TRBD1 for D (5 bases). The CDR3 is 20 amino acids. Germline values: CDR1 LNHDA, CDR2 SQIVND (reference sequence). Trimming took off 2 bases at V and 2 bases at J, with 22 bases between the two ends. The DNA for the CDR3 is TGTGCCAGTAGTATAATCAGGACACTCACCCTACCGCCTGGGGCCAACGTCCTGACTTTC. It yields the protein CASSIIRTLTLPPGANVLTF.

This chain links TRBV6-6 with TRBJ2-5, with 11 bases identical to TRBD2. Germline V gene lookup returns CDR1 MNHNY and CDR2 SVGAGI (reference sequence). V dropped 3 bases and J dropped 5; count of bases not matched to a gene: 8. The CDR3 is made up of 16 amino acids. The CDR3 DNA sequence: TGTGCCAGCAGTTATTGGGCACTAGCGGGAGACGAGACCCAGTACTTC. Protein sequence: CASSYWALAGDETQYF.

The chain links TRBV27 to TRBJ2-1; 10 positions match TRBD2. The trim removed 5 bases at V and 9 bases at J, leaving 4 bases unmatched. The length of the CDR3 is 13 residues. Germline lookup yields CDR1 MNHEY and CDR2 SMNVEV (reference sequence). CDR3 sequence: CASSLSGRAEQFF. The CDR3 DNA reads as TGTGCCAGCAGTCTAAGCGGGAGGGCTGAGCAGTTCTTC.

The chain employs TRBV2 and TRBJ1-4; D uncertain. This CDR3 spans 18 amino acids. Germline values: CDR1 SNHLY, CDR2 FYNNEI. V gave up 6 bases and J gave up 2 bases, with 22 bases separating them. This CDR3 reads CASRATVDRAGTNEKLFF. CDR3 bases: TGTGCCAGCAGGGCTACAGTGGATCGGGCCGGTACTAATGAAAAACTGTTTTTT.

This clone came up a few times. The chain has TRBV2 and TRBJ2-1; TRBD2 agrees at 8 bases. In germline, CDR1 is SNHLY, CDR2 FYNNEI. J lost 5 bases, V lost 5 bases, and 11 bases had no gene match. The CDR3 consists of 16 residues. The CDR3 nucleotides read TGTGCCAGCAGTATATCGAGCGGGAGAGGCGACAATGAGCAGTTCTTC. Translating it yields CASSISSGRGDNEQFF.

This sequence joins TRBV5-1 and TRBJ2-2, with D unclear. Trimming cost V 2 bases and J 0 bases, with 5 bases left between them. Germline V gene lookup returns CDR1 SGHRS and CDR2 YFSETQ. CDR3 length: 14 residues. The DNA for the CDR3 is TGCGCCAGCAGCTTCGAGACGAACACCGGGGAGCTGTTTTTT. Residues: CASSFETNTGELFF.

In nucleotides, the CDR3 is TGCAGCGTTGAAGATCTTAGGGAGTACAATGAGCAGTTCTTC. Translated, it gives CSVEDLREYNEQFF. The chain links TRBV29-1 to TRBJ2-1, with D perhaps TRBD2 (5 bases). V dropped 0 bases and J dropped 4 bases, with 10 bases sitting between them. The V gene's germline CDR1 is SQVTM and CDR2 ANQGSEA. The CDR3 is made up of 14 amino acids.